The 10 T cell receptor beta chains presented below share a single source sample, sequenced in a study of Ad26.COV2.S vaccination and SARS-CoV-2 variants. Treatment in this sample: roughly 18 received Ad26.COV2.S at low or high dose, single or two shots; about 5 received placebo; per-sample allocation not given. The samples date from day 63 after the first vaccine or placebo injection. TCRdb's table, derived via immunoSEQ multiplex PCR, lists solely in-frame clones and lacks some. The sample holds approximately 340,000 clones, about 85% seen once. Sequences were derived from peripheral blood, sampled in a trial of Ad26.COV2.S vaccine versus placebo. These receptors were taken from a person aged 18 to 65 who received the Ad26.COV2.S COVID-19 vaccine or a placebo.

The rearrangement links TRBV11-2 to TRBJ1-2; the D is unclear. The germline CDR1 and CDR2 sequences are SGHAT and FQNNGV. Between the trimmed V and J ends, which lost 1 base and 5 bases, there was a span of 14 bases. This CDR3 comprises 15 residues. Here the CDR3 reads CASSLVSVPPYGYTF. CDR3 bases: TGTGCCAGCAGCTTAGTATCTGTCCCCCCTTATGGCTACACCTTC.

The chain's CDR3 is CASSLGSGSSYEQFF. The CDR3 region has the DNA TGCGCCAGCAGCTTGGGTAGCGGGAGTAGCTATGAGCAGTTCTTC. The V and J genes are TRBV5-1 and TRBJ2-1, with 9 bases matching TRBD2. The CDR3 runs 15 residues. The germline CDR1 and CDR2 sequences are SGHRS and YFSETQ. The V segment lost 0 bases and the J segment 8 bases; nucleotides outside the gene matches: 6.

V gene TRBV5-4 combines with J gene TRBJ2-2; 11 bases agree with TRBD2. CDR1 and CDR2 from the germline V gene are SGHNT and YYREEE (reference sequence). The CDR3 sequence is 18 residues long. J lost 0 bases, V lost 0 bases, and 4 bases had no gene match. The CDR3 region is CASSLDPSGRSNTGELFF. The CDR3 DNA reads TGTGCCAGCAGCTTGGATCCTAGCGGGAGGTCGAACACCGGGGAGCTGTTTTTT.

A word on this clone: Other DNA sequences in this sample translate to the same CDR3. The chain carries TRBV5-1 and TRBJ2-2; D unresolved. With 0 bases removed from V and 3 bases from J, the gap between germline ends came to 6 bases. The germline CDR1 and CDR2 sequences are SGHRS and YFSETQ. The CDR3 covers 14 residues. CDR3 nucleotide sequence: TGCGCCAGCAGCTTGGCCGGAGACACCGGGGAGCTGTTTTTT. This translates into CASSLAGDTGELFF.

A few counts support this clone. The chain is built from TRBV2 and TRBJ2-1; TRBD2 agrees at 11 bases. CDR3 length: 16 amino acids. Losses at the gene ends were 8 bases for V and 1 base for J; bases not matched to a gene: 7. The germline CDR1 and CDR2 sequences are SNHLY and FYNNEI. The CDR3 nucleotides read TGTGCCAGCGATTTAGCGGGGGGGTATTCCTACAATGAGCAGTTCTTC. Protein sequence: CASDLAGGYSYNEQFF.

The V call is TRBV5-1, the J call TRBJ1-5; D is uncertain. Looked up from germline, CDR1 is SGHRS and CDR2 is YFSETQ. The CDR3 consists of 13 residues. Trimming pared 0 bases from V and 6 bases from J, leaving 7 bases between. The CDR3 sequence: CASSLAGGQPQHF. The CDR3, as DNA: TGCGCCAGCAGCTTGGCCGGAGGTCAGCCCCAGCATTTT.

The chain carries TRBV6-5 and TRBJ1-2, with 8 bases identical to TRBD1. This CDR3 is 13 amino acids long. CDR1 and CDR2 from the germline V gene are MNHEY and SVGAGI. V lost 9 bases and J lost 2; bases outside the gene matches: 5. In DNA form, the CDR3 reads TGTGCCAGTACCAGGGGGCGAAACTATGGCTACACCTTC. Encoded protein: CASTRGRNYGYTF.

CDR3 residues: CASSFRGRDTGTQYF. DNA for the CDR3: TGCGCCAGCAGCTTTAGAGGGAGGGACACGGGTACGCAGTATTTT. This chain connects TRBV5-1 to TRBJ2-3, with D possibly matching TRBD2 (7 bases). The germline V gene has CDR1 SGHRS and CDR2 YFSETQ. The V end lost 2 bases, the J end lost 8 bases, and 18 bases lay between the germline ends. The CDR3 contains 15 residues.

This chain joins TRBV28 and TRBJ1-5; D is possibly TRBD1 (6 bases). V dropped 7 bases and J dropped 0 bases, with 16 bases sitting between them. The CDR3 runs 16 residues. CDR1 and CDR2 from the germline V gene are MDHEN and SYDVKM. The CDR3 region is CASIGSGQLSNQPQHF. The CDR3 DNA is TGTGCCAGCATAGGGTCAGGACAGCTTAGCAATCAGCCCCAGCATTTT.

The CDR3 loop is CASRLRYWWLNEKLFF. Written as DNA, the CDR3 is TGTGCAAGTCGCTTAAGGTATTGGTGGTTGAATGAAAAACTGTTTTTT. The chain links TRBV12-2 to TRBJ1-4. TRBV12-2 is shown as a pseudogene. The CDR3 length is 16 residues.